The 28 T cell receptor beta chains below were found in one sample sequenced in a study of regulatory T cells in long-lasting Graves disease. CDR3 regions were amplified by Arm-PCR using iRepertoire HTBI primers to build TCR beta libraries. In TCRdb, the multiplex PCR reads were re-called with MiXCR into one record per CDR3 protein. The data show 370,000 or so distinct CDR3 sequences, with 15% to 20% seen just once and around 20% held by the top ten. Time point given: newly diagnosed GD, antithyroid drugs for less than 3 months. Extracted RNA from PBMCs served as the source of the TCR library. These data were also reused for a study on T cells in Graves' hyperthyroidism and ophthalmopathy.

Sequencing was performed on peripheral blood mononuclear cells (PBMCs), taken at new diagnosis, from a patient treated with antithyroid drugs. Receptor source: a woman aged 18-30 years with Graves disease.

This clonotype was counted many times. Germline is not matched at one junction end, which may reflect a read error. The chain uses TRBV3-1 and TRBJ2-2, with 10 bases matching TRBD2. Germline V gene lookup returns CDR1 LGHDT and CDR2 YNNKEL (reference sequence). The CDR3 has 16 amino acids. This CDR3 reads CASTQASGGVTGELFF. For the CDR3, the DNA is TGTGCCAGCACCCAAGCTAGCGGGGGAGTCACCGGGGAGCTGTTTTTT.

At least ten counts were recorded for this clonotype. The rearrangement links TRBV2 to TRBJ1-5, with TRBD1 matching 9 bases. V shed 8 bases and J 5 bases; nucleotides not matched to a gene: 7. From germline, CDR1 is SNHLY and CDR2 FYNNEI. The CDR3 has 14 amino acids. The CDR3 here is CASGGTGLDQPQHF. DNA for the CDR3: TGTGCCAGCGGCGGGACAGGGTTGGATCAGCCCCAGCATTTT.

This clonotype has ten or more counts. This chain links TRBV6-2 or TRBV6-3 with TRBJ2-5, with a possible D match to TRBD1 (5 bases). The CDR3 runs 17 residues. V lost 7 bases and J lost 1, with 22 bases in between. Germline values: CDR1 MNHEY, CDR2 SVGEGT. CDR3 DNA sequence: TGTGCCAGCACCGTAGACGGCAGACAGAGACGCCAAGAGACCCAGTACTTC. The encoded protein is CASTVDGRQRRQETQYF.

Many counts were recorded for this clonotype. The CDR3 sequence is CASSLLGTHSNQPQHF. The CDR3 nucleotides are TGTGCCAGCAGCCTCCTCGGGACACATAGCAATCAGCCCCAGCATTTT. The chain carries TRBV2 and TRBJ1-5; D may be TRBD1 (6 bases). This CDR3 is 16 amino acids long. The V end was cut by 6 bases, the J end by 0 bases, with 15 bases between. Germline V gene data show CDR1 as SNHLY and CDR2 as FYNNEI.

The chain carries TRBV29-1 and TRBJ1-5; 10 bases map to TRBD1. The CDR3 has 13 residues. V was pared by 3 bases and J by 7 bases, with 3 bases of the junction left unmatched. Germline V gene lookup returns CDR1 SQVTM and CDR2 ANQGSEA. The CDR3 coding sequence is TGCAGCGTTGAGACAGGGGGCGGACAGCCCCAGCATTTT. Protein sequence: CSVETGGGQPQHF.

The rearrangement links TRBV5-1 to TRBJ2-5; TRBD2 might be the D (5 bases). The CDR3 loop spans 14 amino acids. The V and J ends lost 0 bases and 1 base respectively, with 7 bases between them. Germline V lookup: CDR1 SGHRS, CDR2 YFSETQ. The CDR3 protein is CASSLASIQETQYF. Here the CDR3 DNA reads TGCGCCAGCAGCTTGGCTAGCATCCAAGAGACCCAGTACTTC.

At least ten counts were recorded for this clonotype. The CDR3 coding sequence is TGTGCCAGCAGCTTAGCACAGGGGGCAGAGGCCGGGGAGCTGTTTTTT. Translated: CASSLAQGAEAGELFF. The chain is built from TRBV11-2 and TRBJ2-2; 9 positions agree with TRBD1. Germline CDR1 and CDR2: SGHAT and FQNNGV. V was clipped by 1 base and J by 6 bases; unmatched bases: 6. The CDR3 is made up of 16 amino acids.

The genes are TRBV24-1 and TRBJ2-3; D gene uncertain. The CDR3 length is 16 residues. Trimming left V 4 bases short and J 0 bases short, with 13 bases between. Germline CDR1 is KGHDR and CDR2 is SFDVKD. Written as DNA, the CDR3 is TGTGCCACCAGTGACCAACGGCAGCGTAGCACAGATACGCAGTATTTT. Protein product: CATSDQRQRSTDTQYF.

This clonotype was detected ten times or more. The chain joins TRBV12-3 or TRBV12-4 to TRBJ2-7; a possible D gene is TRBD2 (6 bases). V lost 3 bases and J 2 bases, leaving 14 bases between the germline ends. The CDR3 totals 15 residues. CDR3 sequence: CASSFRDSYAYEQYF. The CDR3 coding sequence is TGTGCCAGCAGTTTCCGGGACTCTTATGCCTACGAGCAGTACTTC.

This clonotype showed up just once. The rearrangement links TRBV7-2 to TRBJ2-7, with TRBD1 as a possible D gene (6 bases). The CDR3 extends over 15 amino acids. Germline CDR1 SGHTA, CDR2 FQGNSA. The V gene lost 2 bases and the J gene lost 6 bases, with 17 bases spanning the gap. The CDR3 DNA sequence: TGTGCCAGCAGCTTACCAGGGGCCCGTTACGGCGAGCAGTACTTC. Translating it yields CASSLPGARYGEQYF.

This clonotype occurred many times. The chain is built from TRBV28 and TRBJ2-5, with TRBD1 matching 8 bases. The CDR3 runs to 13 residues. Germline V gene sequence: CDR1 MDHEN, CDR2 SYDVKM. Trimming at V came to 6 bases and at J to 6 bases, leaving 6 bases not matched to a gene. The CDR3 loop reads CASRSTGGQTQYF. The CDR3, as DNA: TGTGCCAGCAGATCTACAGGGGGACAGACCCAGTACTTC. Drawing the rest from reference TRBV28 and TRBJ2-5, the complete variable domain is DVKVTQSSRYLVKRTGEKVFLECVQDMDHENMFWYRQDPGLGLRLIYFSYDVKMKEKGDIPEGYSVSREKKERFSLILESASTNQTSMYLCASRSTGGQTQYFGPGTRLLVL.

This clonotype was recorded at least ten times. The chain uses TRBV12-3 or TRBV12-4 and TRBJ1-1; maybe TRBD1 (6 bases). The CDR3 extends over 12 amino acids. Trimming took 2 bases from V and 10 from J, leaving 11 bases between them. The CDR3 protein is CASSLTKGGAFF. The CDR3 region has the DNA TGTGCCAGCAGTTTAACAAAGGGGGGAGCTTTCTTT.

This clonotype came up a few times. The rearrangement uses TRBV10-3 and TRBJ2-2, with 8 bases aligning to TRBD1. V lost 10 bases, J lost 4 bases, and 5 bases stayed unmatched. This CDR3 region has 13 residues. The germline CDR1 and CDR2 sequences are ENHRY and SYGVKD. The CDR3 loop is CATETGVTGELFF. The CDR3 nucleotides read TGTGCCACGGAGACAGGGGTCACCGGGGAGCTGTTTTTT.

This clonotype was observed many times. The chain recombines TRBV12-3 or TRBV12-4 with TRBJ2-4, with D perhaps matching TRBD1 or TRBD2 (5 bases each). The CDR3 length is 15 residues. V dropped 5 bases and J dropped 0 bases, with 11 bases sitting between them. CDR3 region: CASSAGTVAKNIQYF. CDR3 bases: TGTGCCAGCAGTGCAGGGACGGTAGCCAAAAACATTCAGTACTTC.

This clonotype was seen ten or more times. The gene calls are TRBV5-1 and TRBJ1-6; 8 bases line up with TRBD1. The junction had 3 bases not matched to a gene; V was cut back by 0 bases and J by 7 bases. Germline V gene sequence: CDR1 SGHRS, CDR2 YFSETQ. The CDR3 consists of 15 residues. DNA of the CDR3: TGCGCCAGCAGCTTGGATGGGGACAGGAATTCACCCCTCCACTTT. This translates into CASSLDGDRNSPLHF.

This clonotype was counted at least ten times. V is TRBV7-9 and J is TRBJ2-5; 9 bases are a match to TRBD1. The germline V gene has CDR1 SEHNR and CDR2 FQNEAQ (reference sequence). With V trimmed by 5 bases and J by 5 bases, 9 bases remained unmatched. This CDR3 is built from 15 residues. CDR3 sequence (DNA): TGTGCCAGCAGCGTCGGACAGGGGATCGTGGAGACCCAGTACTTC. Its protein is CASSVGQGIVETQYF.

This clonotype came up a few times. This sequence may be a read error, since a much larger clone differs from it by one base. J is TRBJ2-7 and V is TRBV11-2; 9 positions match TRBD2. This CDR3 region has 16 residues. Per germline, CDR1 SGHAT and CDR2 FQNNGV. The CDR3 sequence is CTSSSFSGTSIYEQYF. The CDR3 DNA sequence: TGTACCAGCAGCTCCTTTTCCGGGACTAGCATCTACGAGCAGTACTTC.

This clonotype has at least ten counts. The chain carries TRBV29-1 and TRBJ2-3, with TRBD2 identical over 14 bases. With V trimmed by 5 bases and J by 5 bases, 6 bases remained unmatched. Germline V gene lookup returns CDR1 SQVTM and CDR2 ANQGSEA. The CDR3 runs 15 residues. CDR3 nucleotides: TGCAGCGTTTCGGGACTAGCGGGAGCTCAAGATACGCAGTATTTT. Amino acid sequence: CSVSGLAGAQDTQYF.

Ten or more counts support this clonotype. The chain joins TRBV28 to TRBJ1-5; the D is unclear. CDR1 and CDR2 from the germline V gene are MDHEN and SYDVKM. This CDR3 is built from 14 residues. Trimming left V 4 bases short and J 6 bases short, with 13 bases between. The CDR3 here is CASSSVDPGQPQHF. DNA for the CDR3: TGTGCCAGCAGTTCTGTTGACCCGGGTCAGCCCCAGCATTTT.

This clonotype occurred many times. The CDR3 region is CASSQLAGGSHEQFF. CDR3 DNA: TGTGCCAGCAGCCAACTAGCGGGAGGGTCCCATGAGCAGTTCTTC. This chain joins TRBV7-6 and TRBJ2-1, with 13 bases lining up with TRBD2. V shed 5 bases and J 8 bases; nucleotides not matched to a gene: 6. Germline assignment: CDR1 SGHVS and CDR2 FNYEAQ. The CDR3 has 15 amino acids.

This clonotype was seen at least ten times. The V call is TRBV7-2, the J call TRBJ2-7; TRBD1 might be the D (6 bases). The CDR3 consists of 14 residues. V gave up 5 bases and J gave up 3 bases, with 14 bases separating them. CDR1 SGHTA and CDR2 FQGNSA come from the germline V gene. The CDR3 protein is CASSPHLQGYEQYF. The CDR3 bases are TGTGCCAGCAGCCCCCACCTACAGGGCTACGAGCAGTACTTC.

This clonotype was seen at least ten times. The V call is TRBV30, the J call TRBJ1-3; the D is unclear. V was trimmed by 4 bases and J by 0 bases, leaving 10 bases between them. This CDR3 contains 14 residues. Germline assignment: CDR1 GTSNPN and CDR2 SVGIG (reference sequence). The CDR3 DNA reads TGTGCCTGGACGGGCAGAGTCTCTGGAAACACCATATATTTT. This translates into CAWTGRVSGNTIYF.

The chain uses TRBV19 and TRBJ1-1; D is unclear. The CDR3 length is 14 residues. Trimming removed 1 base at V and 0 bases at J, with 6 bases between. Looked up from germline, CDR1 is LNHDA and CDR2 is SQIVND (reference sequence). Here the CDR3 reads CASSIGGMNTEAFF. As DNA, the CDR3 is TGTGCCAGTAGTATAGGCGGGATGAACACTGAAGCTTTCTTT.

This clonotype was picked up a small number of times. The chain employs TRBV9 and TRBJ2-5; 9 nucleotides agree with TRBD2. Germline V lookup: CDR1 SGDLS, CDR2 YYNGEE. V gave up 0 bases and J gave up 7 bases; unmatched junction bases: 13. CDR3 length: 17 residues. The CDR3: CASSVAGGSGGLGTQYF. Here the CDR3 DNA reads TGTGCCAGCAGCGTAGCGGGAGGTAGCGGGGGCCTGGGGACCCAGTACTTC.

This clonotype was recorded at least ten times. In DNA, the CDR3 is TGTGCCAGCAGCCCCCGACAGGGCACTAATGAAAAACTGTTTTTT. Translated: CASSPRQGTNEKLFF. The genes are TRBV18 and TRBJ1-4; 7 bases match TRBD1. Germline-derived CDR1 and CDR2 are KGHSH and LQKENI. V was clipped by 8 bases and J by 2 bases; unmatched bases: 8. This CDR3 is built from 15 residues.

Points on this clonotype: At one of its ends the junction is not consistent with the germline gene, which may arise from a read error. The gene calls are TRBV25-1 and TRBJ1-1; D gene ambiguous. This CDR3 has 12 amino acids. CDR1 is MGHDK and CDR2 is SYGVNS in the germline V gene. The CDR3 coding sequence is TGTGCCGGCAGTGAATCTTACACTGAAGCTTTCTTT. This encodes CAGSESYTEAFF.

This clonotype appeared a few times. The V gene is TRBV7-9, the J gene TRBJ2-3, with 9 bases identical to TRBD2. Trimming took 5 bases from V and 2 from J; bases not matched to a gene: 5. CDR3 size: 15 residues. Per germline, CDR1 SEHNR and CDR2 FQNEAQ (reference sequence). CDR3 protein: CASSGQRGDTDTQYF. As DNA, the CDR3 is TGTGCCAGCAGCGGCCAGCGGGGGGACACAGATACGCAGTATTTT.

This clonotype was seen a handful of times. The rearrangement uses TRBV20-1 and TRBJ2-1; TRBD2 is a possible D gene (7 bases). Germline-derived CDR1 and CDR2 are DFQATT and SNEGSKA (reference sequence). V was cut by 6 bases and J by 7 bases, with 19 bases left in between. The CDR3 length is 14 residues. The CDR3 coding sequence is TGCAGTGCCACCTCCTACGGGGGGCAGAATGAGCAGTTCTTC. Protein sequence: CSATSYGGQNEQFF.